A single sample is the source of the 5 T cell receptor beta chains below, sequenced in a study of identical twins. TCRdb called the 5' RACE reads again in MiXCR, with one record for every CDR3 protein. In the table there are over 250,000 distinct CDR3 sequences, 7.5% to 9.5% of which are singletons. The sample was also reused in another study, on yellow fever vaccine responses in identical twins.

Sequences were obtained from CD8+ T cells sorted from blood. The receptors derive from a woman aged 18-35 years in good health.

This clonotype showed up many times. This rearrangement joins TRBV12-3 or TRBV12-4 to TRBJ2-3; D may be TRBD1 or TRBD2 (5 bases each). V was trimmed by 4 bases and J by 0 bases, leaving 14 bases between them. The CDR3 runs to 16 residues. The CDR3 reads CASSSIEGPSTDTQYF. CDR3 coding DNA: TGTGCCAGCAGTTCCATCGAGGGACCTAGCACAGATACGCAGTATTTT.

This clonotype was observed at least ten times. The chain is built from TRBV27 and TRBJ2-7; 8 bases are a match to TRBD2. CDR3 length: 14 amino acids. With V trimmed by 6 bases and J by 1 base, 5 bases remained unmatched. Germline CDR1 MNHEY, CDR2 SMNVEV (reference sequence). The CDR3 loop is CASRPGGPSYEQYF. The CDR3 DNA is TGTGCCAGCAGGCCGGGGGGGCCATCCTACGAGCAGTACTTC.

This clonotype has a handful of counts. V gene TRBV9 combines with J gene TRBJ1-2; D is possibly TRBD1 (5 bases). Germline-derived CDR1 and CDR2 are SGDLS and YYNGEE. This CDR3 is built from 12 residues. The V and J ends lost 3 bases and 7 bases respectively, with 10 bases between them. CDR3 in DNA: TGTGCCAGCAGCGAGGGGATAAGTGGCTACACCTTC. It yields the protein CASSEGISGYTF.

This clonotype showed up many times. The V gene is TRBV29-1, the J gene TRBJ1-1; D remains unclear. The germline gives CDR1 SQVTM, CDR2 ANQGSEA. The CDR3 covers 10 residues. V lost 6 bases and J lost 11, with 13 bases in between. The CDR3 here is CSVTQYRAFF. As DNA, the CDR3 is TGCAGCGTGACGCAATATCGGGCTTTCTTT.

A word on this clonotype: At one end the junction does not follow the germline gene, possibly because of a read error. This rearrangement joins TRBV27 to TRBJ1-5; no reliable D call. The CDR3 has 17 amino acids. Germline CDR1 and CDR2: MNHEY and SMNVEV (reference sequence). CDR3 nucleotides: TGTGCCAGCAGTTTGAGGTTTAGGACTGCTAGCGATCAGCCCCAGCATTTT. Protein sequence: CASSLRFRTASDQPQHF.